This entry concerns a single TCR beta chain. The CDR3 sequence is 15 residues long. Trimming removed 1 base at V and 3 bases at J, with 13 bases between. Germline CDR1 and CDR2: SGHDT and YYEEEE. Synthesis of TCR beta cDNA was carried out from 500 ng total RNA with a constant-region primer. Employing slightly modified ARM-PCR, three nested multiplex PCR rounds were run, and these gave rise to the TCR beta libraries. The opening two PCR rounds, approximately 10 cycles each, paired TRBV1-TRBV30 forward primers with a C-beta reverse primer. Via MiXCR, TCRdb re-called the multiplex PCR reads, giving one row per CDR3 protein. The sample consists of about 300,000 distinct CDR3 sequences, 55% to 65% of them appearing once. Germline DNA was extracted too, while blood RNA derived from unsorted whole blood. The data were obtained in a study of tumor-infiltrating lymphocytes in primary liver carcinoma. Study-wide context: All patients had surgically resected primary liver carcinoma.

The receptor's source is a man in his forties with primary liver carcinoma and hepatitis B virus infection. Material: peripheral blood. The rearrangement links TRBV5-6 to TRBJ1-2; tentatively, D is TRBD1 (5 bases). The CDR3 DNA is TGTGCCAGCAGCTTGTTTACAAGGGGCGACTATGGCTACACCTTC. Translation: CASSLFTRGDYGYTF.